This TCR beta chain was obtained from a study of T-cell reconstitution after alpha-beta-depleted transplantation in children. Library preparation (for TCRbeta) was performed with unique molecular identifiers. TCRdb called the PCR reads again in MiXCR, with one record for every CDR3 protein. Of over 150,000 distinct CDR3 sequences listed, around 7% are singletons. Germline V CDR1 and CDR2: SGHKS, YYEKEE (reference sequence). V shed 4 bases and J 4 bases; nucleotides not matched to a gene: 5. The CDR3 is 15 residues long. This clonotype was detected many times. The sequenced sample was PBMCs, obtained before TCRalphabeta/CD19-depleted stem cell transplant. This receptor was obtained from a boy aged 2 to 9 with acute lymphoblastic leukemia, due to receive a stem cell transplant. The chain joins TRBV5-5 to TRBJ2-1, with 10 positions matching TRBD2. CDR3 region: CASSPSGRNYNEQFF. CDR3 in DNA: TGTGCCAGCAGCCCTAGCGGGAGAAATTACAATGAGCAGTTCTTC.